The 7 T cell receptor beta chains below were found in one sample sequenced in a study of blood T cell repertoires in COVID-19. The repertoire was sequenced with immunoSEQ multiplex PCR; TCRdb's copy has only in-frame clones and lacks some. The data contain just under 55,000 clones, around nine tenths of them singletons. The sample taken for sequencing was peripheral blood. The receptors were sampled from a woman aged 40 to 49 with active COVID-19.

This rearrangement joins TRBV6-5 to TRBJ2-5; TRBD1 might be the D (5 bases). This CDR3 comprises 16 residues. V shed 2 bases and J shed 5 bases, with 18 bases lying between them. Germline V gene sequence: CDR1 MNHEY, CDR2 SVGAGI. The CDR3 DNA is TGTGCCAGCAGTTACATTCCAGGGAAGGACGGGGAGACCCAGTACTTC. This sequence encodes CASSYIPGKDGETQYF.

The chain is built from TRBV4-1 and TRBJ2-2; perhaps TRBD1 as D (6 bases). There are 16 residues in the CDR3. The germline CDR1 and CDR2 sequences are MGHRA and YSYEKL. V dropped 5 bases and J dropped 0 bases, with 13 bases sitting between them. The CDR3 bases are TGCGCCAGCAGCTACACAGGGTTGGCGAACACCGGGGAGCTGTTTTTT. Protein product: CASSYTGLANTGELFF.

The V call is TRBV10-2, the J call TRBJ2-1; 8 positions agree with TRBD2. Germline V gene data show CDR1 as WSHSY and CDR2 as SAAADI. Trimming at V came to 2 bases and at J to 14 bases, leaving 5 bases not matched to a gene. The CDR3 length is 12 residues. CDR3 sequence reads: CASSEGLAGEFF. In DNA, the CDR3 is TGCGCCAGCAGTGAGGGGCTAGCGGGTGAGTTCTTC.

The V call is TRBV14, the J call TRBJ2-7; 12 bases agree with TRBD1. The J segment lost 6 bases and the V segment lost 3 bases, leaving 9 bases of the junction unmatched. CDR1 and CDR2 (germline): SGHDN, FVKESK. The CDR3 extends over 16 amino acids. CDR3 in DNA: TGTGCCAGCAGCCACAGATCCGGGACAGGGGGCACCGAGCAGTACTTC. It yields the protein CASSHRSGTGGTEQYF. The full variable domain, its missing parts supplied by reference TRBV14 and TRBJ2-7, is EAGVTQFPSHSVIEKGQTVTLRCDPISGHDNLYWYRRVMGKEIKFLLHFVKESKQDESGMPNNRFLAERTGGTYSTLKVQPAELEDSGVYFCASSHRSGTGGTEQYFGPGTRLTVT.

The chain carries TRBV19 and TRBJ2-3; D is possibly TRBD2 (5 bases). CDR1 and CDR2 (germline): LNHDA, SQIVND (reference sequence). The ends were cut back, 3 bases at V and 0 bases at J, with 7 bases in the middle. The CDR3 sequence is 14 residues long. CDR3 region: CASSMRASTDTQYF. CDR3 coding DNA: TGTGCCAGTAGTATGAGGGCCAGCACAGATACGCAGTATTTT.

This clone was found once. The J gene is TRBJ1-1, the V gene TRBV5-1, with D possibly TRBD1 on 5 matching bases. V lost 4 bases and J 10 bases, leaving 14 bases between the germline ends. This CDR3 has 12 amino acids. Germline V gene sequence: CDR1 SGHRS, CDR2 YFSETQ. In DNA form, the CDR3 reads TGCGCCAGCAGCCGGGGGTCGCTAGGAGCTTTCTTT. This encodes CASSRGSLGAFF.

This chain connects TRBV11-2 to TRBJ2-5, with TRBD2 as a possible D gene (7 bases). The CDR3 consists of 13 residues. The V gene's germline CDR1 is SGHAT and CDR2 FQNNGV. Deletions cut 7 bases from V and 5 bases from J, with 14 bases between. CDR3 DNA: TGTGCCAGCAACCGGGGGGACAAGGAGACCCAGTACTTC. It translates to CASNRGDKETQYF.